One TCR beta chain is described in this entry. This clonotype was detected many times. It has no known antigen specificity. There are no base qualities to consult, and no much larger clone falls within one base. TCR alpha and beta CDR3 regions were amplified with the iRepertoire nested amplicon-rescue multiplex PCR (arm-PCR) platform from RNA. One-step reverse transcription and amplification used about 95-450 ng of tissue mRNA or PBMC total RNA as input. After bead purification, a secondary multiplex PCR added Illumina adapters, and libraries were gel-purified between 200 and 400 bp. The libraries contained internal 6-nucleotide barcodes that were used for demultiplexing. The libraries were sequenced on an Illumina MiSeq using 2x220 or 2x250 nucleotide paired-end reads. Processing in the source paper ran as follows. Paired reads were merged using FLASH 1.2.11 and aligned with BWA-MEM to the GRCh37 human genome, and TRA and TRB reads were then extracted. An IMGT-derived reference of cassette sequences and CDR3 motifs, with pseudogenes included, was used for V and J assignment. Three-frame translation of reads was performed, and productive CDR3s were defined as those with a C...FGXG motif and no stop codons. Clonotypes were defined as unique combinations of V-J cassette pair and CDR3 amino acid sequence. Hamming distance filtering was applied to reads, with thresholds set by the sequence error rate of each sample in mapped regions. TCRdb applied fastp at Q25 and MiXCR to the public reads, then kept only in-frame beta chains. Rows with a matching CDR3 protein are joined into one entry that keeps the most common DNA and genes. The V and J calls were determined by TCRdb, not by the authors. This sample gives around 190,000 distinct CDR3 sequences in total; around 40% of them show up just once. The ten largest clones represent around 5.2% of the sample.

The entry originates in a study of glioma-infiltrating T cells (dated by TCRdb to the mid-2010s). Concerning the study at large: Glioma tissue, non-neoplastic brain tissue and matched peripheral blood mononuclear cells were used as sources from which TCR alpha- and beta-chain repertoires were sequenced. The paired cohort was made up of three low-grade glioma patients, eight or nine primary glioblastoma patients and three non-glioma patients who contributed non-neoplastic brain tissue. To measure divergence between tissue and blood T-cell populations, each tissue-infiltrating repertoire was compared with the peripheral blood repertoire of the same patient.

V drops 6 bases and J drops 2 bases, leaving 20 bases in between. Sequences DFQATT (CDR1) and SNEGSKA (CDR2) are obtained from the germline V gene (reference sequence). The CDR3 contains 16 residues, cysteine and phenylalanine counted. Only CDR3 DNA remains: 48 bases, in frame from the first base. The paper's findings and limits, for the study overall: Group comparisons were based on small numbers of patients: three non-neoplastic, three low-grade glioma and 7 to 9 glioblastoma patients. Very few CDR3 sequences were found to be shared between tissue and blood, and this scarcity was attributed to high CDR3 diversity and limited sampling. VJ-independent divergence between tissue and blood was lower than expected in non-neoplastic patients but higher than expected in all gliomas, particularly low-grade gliomas.

Material: glioma tissue, nonneoplastic brain tissue, or PBMCs (not recorded which). The sequence joins TRBV20-1 to TRBJ2-1; the D gene is perhaps TRBD2, on 6 matching bases. The receptor's source is a human donor with low-grade glioma or glioblastoma, undergoing nonglioma brain surgery, or in good health (not recorded which). The CDR3 region reads CSAAQDQWTTYNEQFF. The DNA sequence is TGCAGTGCCGCACAAGATCAATGGACTACCTACAATGAGCAGTTCTTC.